This T cell receptor beta chain was recorded in a study of PD-1 blockade in classical Hodgkin lymphoma (dated by TCRdb to about 2020). Notes on the research overall: Nivolumab dosing was 3 mg/kg intravenously every 2 weeks, continuing until either disease progression or unacceptable toxicity. The study used CyTOF and TCR beta sequencing to define a peripheral blood immune signature of response to PD-1 blockade in classical Hodgkin lymphoma.

Interpreted using the paper, the time point label stands for: cycle 1 day 1 (C1D1), immediately before nivolumab initiation. Relapse after autologous stem cell transplantation had occurred in all trial patients, and cohorts A, B and C were distinguished by prior brentuximab vedotin exposure. The trial cohort included 45 to 65 patients with relapsed/refractory classical Hodgkin lymphoma, and each patient had a best overall response of complete response, partial response or progressive disease. In the multi-cohort phase II CheckMate 205 trial, trial patients received single-agent nivolumab. An independent review committee assessed best overall response using the 2007 International Working Group response criteria. Trial PBMCs were collected just before the start of nivolumab (C1D1) and during therapy at cycle 2 day 1 and cycle 4 day 1. Peripheral blood was collected in 8 mL Vacutainer Cell Preparation Tubes, from which PBMCs were isolated by centrifugation and then cryopreserved.

The Qiagen DNeasy kit was used to extract genomic DNA from unsorted PBMCs and from the negatively selected CD4+ and CD8+ fractions. Using primers that anneal to V and J segments, immunoSEQ multiplex PCR amplified the TCR beta CDR3 regions. A synthetic immune receptor repertoire was used to minimize amplification bias, and remaining bias was computationally removed after sequencing. On the study's bioinformatics: Repertoire diversity was quantified as the Shannon entropy index using custom Python scripts. Unsorted, CD4+ and CD8+ repertoires were analyzed separately, except for combined analyses in which CD4+ and CD8+ sequences were merged in silico. Clonal expansion was defined as at least a 2-fold frequency increase after treatment relative to C1D1, with a pseudocount of 0.5 for undetected baseline clones. Singleton clones were defined as clones with 0 or 1 copy at C1D1, and non-singleton clones were defined as clones with 2 or more copies. Clones expanded in unsorted samples were annotated as CD4+, CD8+ or unknown by matching protein sequences in sorted samples from the same patient. Wilcoxon tests on paired samples were used to test diversity changes from C1D1 to C4D1. TCRdb's version of the immuneACCESS table is confined to in-frame rearrangements and falls short of the full clone set. An unresolved V gene accounts for under half of the shortfall where checked; the remainder is of unknown origin. That table is the source of V, J and clone size, and D and trimming were worked out from the DNA. Counted in this sample were 20,000 to 25,000 clones; roughly two thirds of them appeared once. The top ten clonotypes cover 15% to 20% of the sample.

The research as a whole found: Lower diversity was seen in patients whose nivolumab began less than 1 year after ASCT, and these patients were left out of later analyses so that immune reconstitution would not confound the results. Trial patients achieving complete response had baseline diversity similar to newly diagnosed patients, whereas partial responders and progressors had significantly lower diversity. Only a single clinical trial cohort was studied, and what caused the repertoire differences, possibly disease activity or prior therapy, remained undefined. CD4+ but not CD8+ TCR diversity rose significantly by C4D1 (p=0.0027 vs p=0.16), most apparent in complete responders (p=0.02). Baseline TCR diversity was reported to be lower in newly diagnosed patients than in healthy donors and to be lower still in relapsed/refractory patients.

About this clone itself: This receptor's antigen is unknown. No base-level quality is on record; no much larger clone is a single base apart.

The CDR3 holds 15 amino acids from the cysteine to the phenylalanine. The CDR3 DNA has 45 bases and is translated from base 1. CDR1 MDHEN and CDR2 SYDVKM are derived from the germline V gene. V was cut back by 6 bases and J by 5 bases, leaving a gap of 19 bases between them. The chain is assembled from TRBV28 and TRBJ1-1, with a weak D call of TRBD1 (6 bases match). The sample was peripheral blood mononuclear cells (PBMCs), taken at baseline. The sequence was obtained from a human donor with classical Hodgkin lymphoma. The CDR3 reads CASSTGGGADTEAFF. The nucleotides are TGTGCCAGCAGCACAGGTGGGGGGGCAGATACTGAAGCTTTCTTT.